This entry features one T cell receptor beta chain sequence. The antigen is not known. Each sample had at least 7 million PBMCs isolated. The data stem from a study of blood T cells in healthy people across ages. Broader study findings: Reliance upon unsorted PBMCs precluded definitive naive versus antigen-experienced comparison.

Per germline, CDR1 SGHDT and CDR2 YYEEEE. V lost 4 bases, J lost 13 bases, and 18 bases lay in between. The CDR3 consists of 13 residues. Then a second PCR, running roughly 7 to 11 cycles, was carried out with a sample-barcoded 5' primer and a J-beta primer mix. Each cDNA was tagged by a template-switch adaptor containing 12 random nucleotides. Every sample gave at least 2.5 million paired-end reads containing CDR3. TCRdb ran MiXCR on the 5' RACE reads and lists one entry per CDR3 protein. The sample records hundreds of thousands of distinct CDR3 sequences, around 36% being singletons. The sequenced material came from blood. The chain carries TRBV5-6 and TRBJ2-1, with TRBD2 as a possible D gene (5 bases). The source is a man in his late teens or twenties in good health. The CDR3 DNA reads TGTGCCAGCAGCCCCTGGTCCTGGGAGACCCAGTTCTTC. It specifies CASSPWSWETQFF.